This TCR beta chain stems from a study of blood T cell repertoires in COVID-19. In the study overall: Specimens from acute and convalescent COVID-19 originated in the United States, Italy and Spain. Nucleic acid was either cDNA or gDNA, and it came from T cells, B-cell-depleted T cells, or PBMCs.

Germline-derived CDR1 and CDR2 are KGHSH and LQKENI. CDR3 length: 15 residues. Unmatched junction bases numbered 4, after V lost 3 bases and J lost 4 bases. Cohorts were assigned according to the clinical history that participants reported. Sequencing was performed with immunoSEQ multiplex PCR; in TCRdb, only in-frame clones are kept and a portion is missing. This sample has about 220,000 clones, with around nine tenths found just once. The sample was PBMCs or T cells enriched from blood (not recorded which). The rearrangement uses TRBV18 and TRBJ1-3, with 9 bases fitting TRBD1. This receptor was taken from a woman between 45 and 60 years old with acute COVID-19. The CDR3 region is CASSPVGQGGNTIYF. CDR3 sequence (DNA): TGTGCCAGCTCACCTGTTGGACAGGGGGGAAACACCATATATTTT.